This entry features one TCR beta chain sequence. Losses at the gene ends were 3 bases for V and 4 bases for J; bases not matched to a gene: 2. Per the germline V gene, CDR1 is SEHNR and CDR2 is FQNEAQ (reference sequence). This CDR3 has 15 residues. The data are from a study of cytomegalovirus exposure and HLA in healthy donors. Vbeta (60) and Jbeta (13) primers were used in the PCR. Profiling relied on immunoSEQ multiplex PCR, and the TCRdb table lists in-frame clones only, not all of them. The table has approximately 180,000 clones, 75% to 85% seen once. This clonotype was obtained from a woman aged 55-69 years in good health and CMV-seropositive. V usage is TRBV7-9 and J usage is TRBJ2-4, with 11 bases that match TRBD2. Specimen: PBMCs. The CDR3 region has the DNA TGTGCCAGCAGCTTTCTAGCGGGAGGAAAAAACATTCAGTACTTC. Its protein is CASSFLAGGKNIQYF.